The 30 T cell receptor beta chains given below trace back to one sample, sequenced in a study of regulatory T cells in long-lasting Graves disease. Time point given: newly diagnosed GD, antithyroid drugs for less than 3 months. Making the TCR library involved RNA that had been extracted from PBMCs. Arm-PCR of CDR3 regions with iRepertoire HTBI primers generated TCR beta libraries. One entry per CDR3 protein results from TCRdb running MiXCR on the multiplex PCR reads. The sample lists roughly 610,000 distinct CDR3 sequences; under 20% were seen once. Another study also made use of these data, one on T cells in Graves' hyperthyroidism and ophthalmopathy.

Sequencing was performed on peripheral blood mononuclear cells (PBMCs), taken at new diagnosis, from a patient treated with antithyroid drugs. These receptors all come from a woman aged 25 to 39 with Graves disease.

This clonotype occurred a few times. The chain combines TRBV25-1 with TRBJ1-6; tentatively, D is TRBD1 (5 bases). The CDR3 totals 15 residues. Per the germline V gene, CDR1 is MGHDK and CDR2 is SYGVNS. Trimming left V 7 bases short and J 8 bases short, with 18 bases between. The CDR3: CASTRAGFDDSPLHF. CDR3 DNA sequence: TGTGCCAGCACAAGAGCAGGGTTTGACGATTCACCCCTCCACTTT.

Note on this clonotype: A far larger clone is one nucleotide away, so this likely arose from a read error. The chain uses TRBV12-3 or TRBV12-4 and TRBJ2-5, with D hard to call. This CDR3 has 12 amino acids. Trimming took off 8 bases at V and 0 bases at J, with 7 bases between the two ends. The CDR3 DNA is TGTGCCAGCGCCCGGGACCAAGAGACCCAGTACTTC. Its protein is CASARDQETQYF.

This clonotype was counted at least ten times. The chain joins TRBV28 to TRBJ2-2, with 7 bases matching TRBD1. V dropped 2 bases and J dropped 6; count of bases not matched to a gene: 9. Germline values: CDR1 MDHEN, CDR2 SYDVKM. The CDR3 consists of 16 residues. The CDR3 sequence is CASSLALGGLAGELFF. In nucleotides, the CDR3 is TGTGCCAGCAGTTTAGCCTTAGGGGGCTTGGCCGGGGAGCTGTTTTTT.

This clonotype has a handful of counts. This chain joins TRBV5-6 and TRBJ2-2, with D tentatively TRBD1 (6 bases). The V and J ends lost 6 bases and 0 bases respectively, with 15 bases between them. This CDR3 is built from 16 residues. Germline V gives CDR1 SGHDT, CDR2 YYEEEE. In DNA form, the CDR3 reads TGTGCCAGCAACCCTTACAGGGTTTCGAACACCGGGGAGCTGTTTTTT. Amino acids: CASNPYRVSNTGELFF.

V gene TRBV7-3 combines with J gene TRBJ2-2; a weak D match, TRBD1 (6 bases). Germline V gene lookup returns CDR1 SGHTA and CDR2 FQGTGA. Trimming pared 1 base from V and 4 bases from J, leaving 25 bases between. The CDR3 length is 20 residues. CDR3 in DNA: TGTGCCAGCAGCTTAATTTTGTTCAGGGGCGAGAGGGGCCTCACCGGGGAGCTGTTTTTT. Residues: CASSLILFRGERGLTGELFF.

This clonotype was seen a few times. The rearrangement links TRBV19 to TRBJ2-2, with D maybe TRBD2 (6 bases). Germline V CDR1 and CDR2: LNHDA, SQIVND (reference sequence). This CDR3 is 16 amino acids long. Trimming left V 5 bases short and J 4 bases short, with 17 bases between. The CDR3 DNA reads TGTGCCAGTAGTCAGACGGGCGCAGCGGGCACCGGGGAGCTGTTTTTT. This sequence encodes CASSQTGAAGTGELFF.

Ten or more counts support this clonotype. This chain joins TRBV14 and TRBJ1-1; weak D call: TRBD1 (6 bases). The CDR3 is made up of 14 amino acids. V was clipped by 1 base and J by 9 bases, with 15 bases between them. Germline-derived CDR1 and CDR2 are SGHDN and FVKESK. The CDR3 sequence is CASSQVGGGPKAFF. The CDR3 coding sequence is TGTGCCAGCAGCCAAGTAGGGGGGGGCCCCAAAGCTTTCTTT. The whole variable domain, filled in from reference TRBV14 and TRBJ1-1, reads EAGVTQFPSHSVIEKGQTVTLRCDPISGHDNLYWYRRVMGKEIKFLLHFVKESKQDESGMPNNRFLAERTGGTYSTLKVQPAELEDSGVYFCASSQVGGGPKAFFGQGTRLTVV.

This clonotype was recorded many times. The CDR3: CASRADNQPQHF. CDR3 sequence (DNA): TGTGCCAGCAGGGCAGACAATCAGCCCCAGCATTTT. This chain connects TRBV2 to TRBJ1-5; no reliable D call. Deletions cut 6 bases from V and 3 bases from J, with 6 bases between. The germline V gene has CDR1 SNHLY and CDR2 FYNNEI. CDR3 length equals 12 residues.

This clonotype came up many times. V is TRBV6-1 and J is TRBJ1-5; D is ambiguous. The V gene's germline CDR1 is MNHNS and CDR2 SASEGT. The V and J ends lost 10 bases and 0 bases respectively, with 10 bases between them. The CDR3 consists of 13 residues. CDR3 in amino acids: CATGVYSNQPQHF. In DNA form, the CDR3 reads TGTGCCACGGGAGTCTATAGCAATCAGCCCCAGCATTTT.

This clonotype was observed a few times. The rearrangement uses TRBV5-1 and TRBJ2-5; D might be TRBD1 (5 bases). Trimming shortened V by 4 bases and J by 2 bases, and 12 bases separated the two germline ends. The CDR3 is 14 residues long. CDR1 SGHRS and CDR2 YFSETQ come from the germline V gene. The CDR3 loop reads CASSPRQLQETQYF. In nucleotides, the CDR3 is TGCGCCAGCAGCCCCCGACAGTTACAAGAGACCCAGTACTTC.

A word on this clonotype: A junction end diverges from the germline sequence, so it may reflect a read error. The chain combines TRBV20-1 with TRBJ1-1; maybe TRBD1 (6 bases). The V gene's germline CDR1 is DFQATT and CDR2 SNEGSKA (reference sequence). The CDR3 is made up of 16 amino acids. The CDR3 reads CSARDNREQMNTEALF. The CDR3 DNA reads as TGCAGTGCTAGAGACAACAGGGAGCAAATGAACACTGAAGCTTTGTTT.

J is TRBJ2-1 and V is TRBV19; D is uncertain. The germline V gene has CDR1 LNHDA and CDR2 SQIVND (reference sequence). V lost 6 bases and J lost 10, with 10 bases in between. CDR3 size: 11 residues. CDR3 residues: CASRVMTEQFF. Here the CDR3 DNA reads TGTGCCAGTAGAGTCATGACGGAGCAGTTCTTC. The full variable domain, its missing parts supplied by reference TRBV19 and TRBJ2-1, is DGGITQSPKYLFRKEGQNVTLSCEQNLNHDAMYWYRQDPGQGLRLIYYSQIVNDFQKGDIAEGYSVSREKKESFPLTVTSAQKNPTAFYLCASRVMTEQFFGPGTRLTVL.

A note on this clonotype: Since a much larger clone is just one base distant, this may be a read error. This chain links TRBV5-1 with TRBJ2-7, with 8 nucleotides matching TRBD1. Losses at the gene ends were 4 bases for V and 3 bases for J; bases not matched to a gene: 3. CDR1 is SGHRS, CDR2 YFSETQ, per germline. This CDR3 is built from 13 residues. CDR3: CASSDRGIYEQYF. DNA for the CDR3: TGCGCCAGCAGCGACAGGGGAATCTACGAGCAGTACTTC.

Only a few counts were recorded for this clonotype. The gene calls are TRBV6-5 and TRBJ1-2; D not certain. This CDR3 has 15 residues. V lost 4 bases to trimming and J lost 8 bases, with 20 bases between them. Germline V CDR1 and CDR2: MNHEY, SVGAGI. CDR3 residues: CASSLALGGADGYTF. The DNA for the CDR3 is TGTGCCAGCAGTTTAGCTCTGGGTGGAGCGGACGGCTACACCTTC.

Concerning this clonotype: An end of the junction does not agree with germline; a read error may underlie this. V and J are TRBV7-3 and TRBJ2-1, with 10 bases aligning to TRBD2. This CDR3 has 17 amino acids. Germline CDR1 is SGHTA and CDR2 is FQGTGA. The CDR3 reads CASSQYGLAESYNEQFF. The CDR3 nucleotides read TGCGCCAGCAGCCAGTACGGACTAGCGGAATCCTACAATGAGCAGTTCTTC.

This clonotype came up many times. This chain links TRBV28 with TRBJ1-3; TRBD1 aligns across 11 bases. Per the germline V gene, CDR1 is MDHEN and CDR2 is SYDVKM. V was pared by 6 bases and J by 4 bases, with 5 bases of the junction left unmatched. The length of the CDR3 is 15 residues. The CDR3 DNA is TGTGCCAGCAGCGGGACAGGGGGTTACGGAAACACCATATATTTT. Protein: CASSGTGGYGNTIYF.

This clonotype appeared a few times. The gene calls are TRBV9 and TRBJ2-3; a weak D match, TRBD1 (6 bases). Trimming removed 5 bases from V and 3 bases from J, with 16 bases in between. The length of the CDR3 is 15 residues. Germline V gene lookup returns CDR1 SGDLS and CDR2 YYNGEE. CDR3 protein: CASSILVGTTDTQYF. DNA for the CDR3: TGTGCCAGCAGTATTTTAGTCGGGACAACAGATACGCAGTATTTT.

In regard to this clonotype: A much bigger clone sits one base away, suggesting this may be a read error. This chain connects TRBV11-2 to TRBJ2-7, with TRBD2 as a possible D gene (5 bases). Germline loops: CDR1 SGHAT, CDR2 FQNNGV. The CDR3 consists of 14 residues. Trimming pared 2 bases from V and 2 bases from J, leaving 10 bases between. For the CDR3, the DNA is TGTGCCAGCAGCTTATCGGGGTCGACCTACGAGCAGTACTTC. Translated, it gives CASSLSGSTYEQYF.

The chain combines TRBV20-1 with TRBJ2-7; 8 bases fit TRBD2. CDR3 length equals 18 residues. Germline-derived CDR1 and CDR2 are DFQATT and SNEGSKA (reference sequence). V trimming: 0 bases; J trimming: 4 bases; junction bases outside the gene matches: 17. The CDR3 loop is CSAREGAGFSGSTYEQYF. CDR3 bases: TGCAGTGCTAGAGAAGGGGCCGGGTTCAGCGGGAGCACGTACGAGCAGTACTTC.

Ten or more counts support this clonotype. The chain joins TRBV29-1 to TRBJ2-7, with D possibly TRBD1 on 5 matching bases. CDR1 is SQVTM, CDR2 ANQGSEA, per germline. V was clipped by 6 bases and J by 4 bases, with 13 bases between them. This CDR3 has 12 amino acids. CDR3 in DNA: TGCAGCGTCTCTGTGGGGCAGTACGAGCAGTACTTC. It translates to CSVSVGQYEQYF.

This clonotype was seen at least ten times. This sequence joins TRBV12-5 and TRBJ1-4, with D unresolved. The germline V gene encodes CDR1 LGHNT and CDR2 FRNRAP. The CDR3 sequence is 18 residues long. V lost 3 bases and J 7 bases, leaving 24 bases between the germline ends. CDR3 nucleotides: TGTGCTAGTGGTTTAAATTTGCGGCAGAATACCCAGTTTGAAAAACTGTTTTTT. This translates into CASGLNLRQNTQFEKLFF.

The chain carries TRBV24-1 and TRBJ2-7; D is unresolved. CDR3 length equals 11 residues. V gave up 4 bases and J gave up 6 bases, with 6 bases separating them. Germline V lookup: CDR1 KGHDR, CDR2 SFDVKD. CDR3 sequence: CATSDQCEQYF. CDR3 in DNA: TGTGCCACCAGTGACCAATGCGAGCAGTACTTC.

Regarding this clonotype: It may be a read error: a sequence one base away is much more abundant. This rearrangement joins TRBV12-3 or TRBV12-4 to TRBJ2-4, with D perhaps TRBD2 (5 bases). This CDR3 has 13 amino acids. CDR3 sequence: CASRSTLAPERFF. CDR3 bases: TGTGCCAGCAGATCGACCTTAGCACCTGAGCGGTTCTTC.

This clonotype was detected many times. V is TRBV19 and J is TRBJ1-1; D is undetermined. Trimming pared 2 bases from V and 2 bases from J, leaving 6 bases between. The CDR3 is 13 residues long. Germline-derived CDR1 and CDR2 are LNHDA and SQIVND (reference sequence). CDR3 DNA sequence: TGTGCCAGTAGTATAAAAGTAAACACTGAAGCTTTCTTT. Amino acids: CASSIKVNTEAFF.

In this sample, this clonotype turned up many times. The chain carries TRBV12-3 or TRBV12-4 and TRBJ2-1; TRBD1 matches at 7 bases. Germline trimming cut 6 bases from V and 6 bases from J; bases unmatched to any gene: 5. This CDR3 is 13 amino acids long. The CDR3 loop is CASRQQGSNEQFF. As DNA, the CDR3 is TGTGCCAGCAGGCAACAGGGGAGCAATGAGCAGTTCTTC.

In this sample, this clonotype turned up many times. This chain uses TRBV7-3 with TRBJ2-7; TRBD2 aligns across 11 bases. J was trimmed by 2 bases and V by 2 bases; bases with no gene match: 5. The CDR3 sequence is 16 residues long. In germline, CDR1 is SGHTA, CDR2 FQGTGA. The CDR3 reads CASSLSRLAGTYEQYF. DNA of the CDR3: TGTGCCAGCAGCTTATCGAGACTAGCGGGGACCTACGAGCAGTACTTC. Together with reference TRBV7-3 and TRBJ2-7, the CDR3 gives the full variable domain: GAGVSQTPSNKVTEKGKYVELRCDPISGHTALYWYRQSLGQGPEFLIYFQGTGAADDSGLPNDRFFAVRPEGSVSTLKIQRTERGDSAVYLCASSLSRLAGTYEQYFGPGTRLTVT.

This clonotype was seen many times. The rearrangement joins TRBV30 to TRBJ2-3; 8 nucleotides match TRBD2. The trim removed 7 bases at V and 6 bases at J, leaving 9 bases unmatched. Germline V gives CDR1 GTSNPN, CDR2 SVGIG (reference sequence). The CDR3 is 13 amino acids. The CDR3 is CASATSGLDTQYF. In DNA, the CDR3 is TGTGCCTCGGCTACTAGCGGCTTGGATACGCAGTATTTT.

The table lists this clonotype with a few counts. The junction differs from germline at one of its ends, possibly a read error. The chain is built from TRBV29-1 and TRBJ1-2; D may be TRBD1 (5 bases). CDR1 is SQVTM and CDR2 is ANQGSEA in the germline V gene. The CDR3 is made up of 13 amino acids. The CDR3 loop is CSVGGGGNYGYTF. The CDR3 DNA reads TGCAGCGTTGGTGGGGGAGGTAACTATGGCTACACCTTT.

The V gene is TRBV5-1, the J gene TRBJ2-7; TRBD1 aligns across 7 bases. The CDR3 extends over 16 amino acids. V lost 3 bases and J lost 0; bases outside the gene matches: 9. CDR1 is SGHRS, CDR2 YFSETQ, per germline. CDR3 residues: CASSSGTDLSSYEQYF. The CDR3, as DNA: TGCGCCAGCAGCTCCGGGACAGACTTAAGCTCCTACGAGCAGTACTTC.

This chain connects TRBV28 to TRBJ2-3; no definite D call. The end of the DNA is better explained by TRBJ2-5, so the J call may be wrong. Germline assignment: CDR1 MDHEN and CDR2 SYDVKM. This CDR3 is built from 12 residues. CDR3 amino acids: CASSLPLVAQYF. CDR3 bases: TGTGCCAGCAGTTTGCCGCTTGTTGCCCAGTACTTC.